Presented here are 18 T cell receptor beta chains from one specimen sequenced in a study of T cell responses to AZD1222 COVID-19 vaccine (dated by TCRdb to the early 2020s). The sample's time point label is to be understood as: about 28 days (+/-7) after the second vaccine dose. Receptors were amplified or captured by the immunoSEQ multiplex PCR assay. Drawn from immuneACCESS, this table holds only the in-frame rearrangements with V and J called that TCRdb kept. Clones are partly lost; checked studies trace under half to an unresolved V gene and leave the rest unexplained. The sample contains approximately 150,000 clones, about 89% of them found a single time. The ten largest account for roughly 1.2% of the sample. Sequenced here: peripheral blood, sampled 28 days after the second AZD1222 dose. The receptors stem from an adult who received the AZD1222 COVID-19 vaccine.

CDR3 residues: CASSPLRSGGARGEQFF. CDR3 sequence (DNA): TGTGCCAGTAGTCCCCTCCGTAGCGGGGGGGCCCGGGGTGAGCAGTTCTTC. The chain couples TRBV19 to TRBJ2-1; 11 nucleotides agree with TRBD2. Germline V gene data show CDR1 as LNHDA and CDR2 as SQIVND (reference sequence). V lost 5 bases, J lost 9 bases, and 15 bases stayed unmatched. This CDR3 region has 17 residues.

The chain uses TRBV23-1 and TRBJ2-6; D possibly matches TRBD1 or TRBD2 (5 bases each). TRBV23-1 counts as an open reading frame of uncertain function. Trimming took off 8 bases at V and 0 bases at J, with 20 bases between the two ends. The CDR3 is made up of 18 amino acids. CDR3 residues: CASGIPGRIFSGANVLTF. The CDR3 DNA follows: TGCGCCAGCGGCATTCCGGGACGGATTTTCTCTGGGGCCAACGTCCTGACTTTC.

Turning to this clone: One end of the junction does not line up with germline, which may come from a read error. The genes are TRBV11-2 and TRBJ2-7; no definite D call. CDR1 and CDR2 (germline): SGHAT, FQNNGV. CDR3 length equals 13 residues. The CDR3 bases are TGTGCCAGCAGCTTAGGATCTACCGGCCCCGAGCTCTTC. It specifies CASSLGSTGPELF.

In nucleotides, the CDR3 is TGCGCCAGCAGTGAGTCGATCCTATTCTCCTACGAGCAGTACTTC. It encodes CASSESILFSYEQYF. This chain uses TRBV10-1 with TRBJ2-7, with D uncertain. Per the germline V gene, CDR1 is WNHNN and CDR2 is SYGVQD (reference sequence). This CDR3 region has 15 residues. V gave up 0 bases and J gave up 0 bases, with 9 bases separating them.

The chain is built from TRBV4-1 and TRBJ2-7, with a tentative D call TRBD1 (6 bases). This CDR3 is built from 13 residues. V was clipped by 3 bases and J by 6 bases, with 12 bases between them. Germline lookup yields CDR1 MGHRA and CDR2 YSYEKL. Here the CDR3 DNA reads TGCGCCAGCAGCCAGGGGGACAACCCCGAGCAGTACTTC. This codes for CASSQGDNPEQYF.

Here the CDR3 reads CSASEGAQSHNEQFF. The CDR3 bases are TGCAGTGCTAGTGAAGGAGCACAATCCCACAATGAGCAGTTCTTC. The V call is TRBV20-1, the J call TRBJ2-1, with D unresolved. From germline, CDR1 is DFQATT and CDR2 SNEGSKA (reference sequence). V lost 3 bases and J lost 5, with 17 bases in between. This CDR3 is 15 amino acids long.

The J gene is TRBJ1-1, the V gene TRBV29-1; D is possibly TRBD1 (6 bases). The length of the CDR3 is 16 residues. Germline CDR1 is SQVTM and CDR2 is ANQGSEA. V shed 4 bases and J shed 1 base, with 19 bases lying between them. In nucleotides, the CDR3 is TGCAGCGTTGCGAACTACAGGGTGGCCGGGAACACTGAAGCTTTCTTT. Translating it yields CSVANYRVAGNTEAFF.

The V and J genes are TRBV18 and TRBJ1-6; 9 bases match TRBD1. The CDR3 consists of 14 residues. The germline CDR1 and CDR2 sequences are KGHSH and LQKENI. The J segment lost 8 bases and the V segment lost 6 bases, leaving 5 bases of the junction unmatched. CDR3 loop: CASSLQGADSPLHF. CDR3 nucleotides: TGTGCCAGCTCGCTACAGGGGGCCGATTCACCCCTCCACTTT.

This clone came up once. The CDR3 sequence is CASSRIKETQYF. The CDR3 DNA reads as TGTGCCAGCAGTCGTATAAAAGAGACCCAGTACTTC. The gene calls are TRBV7-2 and TRBJ2-5; D remains unclear. Germline-derived CDR1 and CDR2 are SGHTA and FQGNSA. CDR3 length equals 12 residues. Trimming took 6 bases from V and 3 from J, leaving 8 bases between them.

The V call is TRBV5-4, the J call TRBJ2-2; 9 nucleotides align to TRBD1. Trimming removed 3 bases from V and 6 bases from J; junction bases left unmatched: 6. The germline gives CDR1 SGHNT, CDR2 YYREEE (reference sequence). The CDR3 spans 15 residues. The chain's CDR3 is CASSWTGVISGELFF. The CDR3 DNA follows: TGTGCCAGCAGCTGGACAGGGGTTATCTCCGGGGAGCTGTTTTTT.

Points on this clone: This same CDR3 is encoded by further DNA sequences in the sample. V is TRBV7-9 and J is TRBJ1-1, with D unresolved. Deletions cut 1 base from V and 4 bases from J, with 4 bases between. The CDR3 length is 12 residues. Germline V lookup: CDR1 SEHNR, CDR2 FQNEAQ (reference sequence). This chain's CDR3 is CASSLDSTEAFF. CDR3 in DNA: TGTGCCAGCAGCTTAGACAGCACTGAAGCTTTCTTT. The full variable domain, rest sourced from reference TRBV7-9 and TRBJ1-1, is DTGVSQNPRHKITKRGQNVTFRCDPISEHNRLYWYRQTLGQGPEFLTYFQNEAQLEKSRLLSDRFSAERPKGSFSTLEIQRTEQGDSAMYLCASSLDSTEAFFGQGTRLTVV.

The DNA for the CDR3 is TGTGCCAGCTCACCCTCGATAGGGCCTAGCACAGATACGCAGTATTTT. This encodes CASSPSIGPSTDTQYF. This rearrangement joins TRBV18 to TRBJ2-3, with no clear D. Trimming cost V 3 bases and J 0 bases, with 13 bases left between them. This CDR3 comprises 16 residues. Germline CDR1 reads KGHSH; CDR2 reads LQKENI.

This clone was counted a single time. The rearrangement uses TRBV3-1 (or the pseudogene TRBV3-2) and TRBJ2-2; TRBD1 matches at 7 bases. The CDR3 is made up of 14 amino acids. With 3 bases clipped from V and 6 bases from J, the junction kept 4 bases outside the gene matches. The germline gives CDR1 LGHDT, CDR2 YNNKEL (reference sequence). The CDR3: CASSQRTGAGELFF. The DNA of the CDR3 is TGTGCCAGCAGCCAGAGGACAGGCGCCGGGGAGCTGTTTTTT.

The chain carries TRBV9 and TRBJ1-1, with D uncertain. Germline CDR1 and CDR2: SGDLS and YYNGEE. V was trimmed by 3 bases and J by 4 bases, leaving 13 bases between them. The CDR3 is 14 amino acids. The CDR3 reads CASSEDDWGTEAFF. The CDR3 nucleotides read TGTGCCAGCAGCGAGGACGATTGGGGCACTGAAGCTTTCTTT. Filled out from reference TRBV9 and TRBJ1-1, the complete variable domain reads DSGVTQTPKHLITATGQRVTLRCSPRSGDLSVYWYQQSLDQGLQFLIQYYNGEERAKGNILERFSAQQFPDLHSELNLSSLELGDSALYFCASSEDDWGTEAFFGQGTRLTVV.

V gene TRBV6-6 combines with J gene TRBJ2-3; TRBD2 agrees at 13 bases. CDR3 size: 16 residues. Germline V lookup: CDR1 MNHNY, CDR2 SVGAGI (reference sequence). The junction had 5 bases not matched to a gene; V was cut back by 6 bases and J by 2 bases. The chain's CDR3 is CASRAGTSGNTDTQYF. The CDR3 DNA reads TGTGCCAGCAGAGCCGGGACTAGCGGGAACACAGATACGCAGTATTTT.

The chain recombines TRBV19 with TRBJ1-3; D is unclear. This CDR3 has 15 amino acids. The V and J ends lost 5 bases and 0 bases respectively, with 11 bases between them. The germline gives CDR1 LNHDA, CDR2 SQIVND (reference sequence). The CDR3 DNA reads as TGTGCCAGTAGTGACCGGGCCGTCTCTGGAAACACCATATATTTT. The encoded protein is CASSDRAVSGNTIYF.

This clone appeared a single time. The gene calls are TRBV6-5 and TRBJ1-2, with a tentative D call TRBD1 (5 bases). Per the germline V gene, CDR1 is MNHEY and CDR2 is SVGAGI. The CDR3 runs 15 residues. V was clipped by 5 bases and J by 4 bases, with 17 bases between them. CDR3 nucleotides: TGTGCCAGCAGTCCTGCCGAGTGGGGGGTCTATGGCTACACCTTC. It encodes CASSPAEWGVYGYTF.

The chain recombines TRBV18 with TRBJ2-7; 7 bases align to TRBD2. Germline assignment: CDR1 KGHSH and CDR2 LQKENI. The CDR3 loop spans 16 amino acids. With V trimmed by 4 bases and J by 0 bases, 9 bases remained unmatched. DNA for the CDR3: TGTGCCAGCTCACTCTCCGGGGGGAGGGACTCCTACGAGCAGTACTTC. It codes for CASSLSGGRDSYEQYF.